The 25 T cell receptor beta chains below were found in one sample sequenced in a study of blood T cell repertoires in COVID-19. Assay: immunoSEQ multiplex PCR; the TCRdb copy retains only in-frame clones and omits some. The table records under 450,000 clones, approximately 87% of them present only once. Input material: PBMCs or T cells enriched from blood (not recorded which). These receptor sequences come from a man aged 30-40 years who had recovered from COVID-19.

The rearrangement uses TRBV7-2 and TRBJ1-6, with D perhaps matching TRBD1 (5 bases). Trimming took off 1 base at V and 18 bases at J, with 10 bases between the two ends. The CDR3 spans 11 residues. Looked up from germline, CDR1 is SGHTA and CDR2 is FQGNSA. DNA of the CDR3: TGTGCCAGCAGCTTAGGGGGCCACTGCCACTTT. Protein sequence: CASSLGGHCHF.

This CDR3 is CASSYRQGVGYTF. The CDR3 DNA follows: TGTGCCAGCAGTTACCGACAGGGGGTGGGCTACACCTTC. The chain combines TRBV6-5 with TRBJ1-2; 9 bases align to TRBD1. The CDR3 has 13 residues. In germline, CDR1 is MNHEY, CDR2 SVGAGI. J lost 8 bases, V lost 2 bases, and 3 bases had no gene match.

This rearrangement joins TRBV5-5 to TRBJ1-2; D possibly corresponds to TRBD1 (6 bases). Trimming left V 2 bases short and J 8 bases short, with 16 bases between. This CDR3 has 14 residues. The germline CDR1 and CDR2 sequences are SGHKS and YYEKEE (reference sequence). The CDR3: CASSFRAGGDGYTF. The CDR3, as DNA: TGTGCCAGCAGCTTTAGGGCTGGGGGCGACGGCTACACCTTC. The complete variable domain, with remaining parts taken from reference TRBV5-5 and TRBJ1-2, reads DAGVTQSPTHLIKTRGQQVTLRCSPISGHKSVSWYQQVLGQGPQFIFQYYEKEERGRGNFPDRFSARQFPNYSSELNVNALLLGDSALYLCASSFRAGGDGYTFGSGTRLTVV.

The rearrangement links TRBV30 to TRBJ1-2; D might be TRBD1 (6 bases). Between the trimmed V and J ends, which lost 0 bases and 8 bases, there was a span of 16 bases. This CDR3 spans 14 amino acids. Germline V CDR1 and CDR2: GTSNPN, SVGIG (reference sequence). CDR3 coding DNA: TGTGCCTGGAGTGTTGGCGGGGGCGCAGGGGGCTACACCTTC. It codes for CAWSVGGGAGGYTF.

The chain uses TRBV2 and TRBJ2-7; the D gene is possibly TRBD1 (6 bases). This CDR3 region has 13 residues. V was shortened by 5 bases and J by 1 base, with 9 bases between the two germline ends. The germline V gene has CDR1 SNHLY and CDR2 FYNNEI. CDR3 sequence (DNA): TGTGCCAGCAGTACGACAGGTTCCTACGAGCAGTACTTC. Amino acid sequence: CASSTTGSYEQYF.

V usage is TRBV5-6 and J usage is TRBJ1-6; D unclear. From germline, CDR1 is SGHDT and CDR2 YYEEEE. V dropped 4 bases and J dropped 4 bases, with 12 bases sitting between them. CDR3 length: 15 residues. The CDR3 loop reads CASSKPTGYNSPLHF. The CDR3, as DNA: TGTGCCAGCAGCAAACCGACGGGTTATAATTCACCCCTCCACTTT.

This clone was seen a handful of times. The chain is built from TRBV19 and TRBJ2-7, with D unclear. V lost 3 bases and J 3 bases, leaving 12 bases between the germline ends. The CDR3 sequence is 14 residues long. Germline values: CDR1 LNHDA, CDR2 SQIVND (reference sequence). The CDR3 here is CASSIRPGDYEQYF. The CDR3 coding sequence is TGTGCCAGTAGTATCCGGCCAGGTGACTACGAGCAGTACTTC.

This chain joins TRBV5-4 and TRBJ2-2; TRBD1 might be the D (5 bases). The CDR3 totals 14 residues. V lost 3 bases to trimming and J lost 7 bases, with 13 bases between them. Germline CDR1 and CDR2: SGHNT and YYREEE (reference sequence). The CDR3 here is CASSSFPGNGELFF. In nucleotides, the CDR3 is TGTGCCAGCAGCTCATTCCCAGGGAACGGGGAGCTGTTTTTT.

The rearrangement links TRBV5-4 to TRBJ1-3; TRBD1 is a possible D gene (6 bases). The length of the CDR3 is 14 residues. Germline V gene data show CDR1 as SGHNT and CDR2 as YYREEE (reference sequence). V was trimmed by 2 bases and J by 2 bases, leaving 8 bases between them. The CDR3 DNA reads as TGTGCCAGCAGCTTTTGGGGGCCTGGAAACACCATATATTTT. Amino acids: CASSFWGPGNTIYF.

The genes are TRBV12-5 and TRBJ2-7, with D unclear. V gave up 3 bases and J gave up 2 bases, with 11 bases separating them. The germline V gene encodes CDR1 LGHNT and CDR2 FRNRAP. The CDR3 runs 14 residues. The CDR3 sequence: CASGLRGPAYEQYF. Here the CDR3 DNA reads TGTGCTAGTGGTTTAAGAGGCCCAGCCTACGAGCAGTACTTC.

CDR3 sequence (DNA): TGTGCCAGCAGCCTAGGAAACAGGGGGCTGGCCGGGGAGCTGTTTTTT. It yields the protein CASSLGNRGLAGELFF. J is TRBJ2-2 and V is TRBV11-3, with 9 bases fitting TRBD1. V lost 5 bases, J lost 6 bases, and 10 bases stayed unmatched. The germline V gene has CDR1 SGHNT and CDR2 YENEEA. CDR3 size: 16 residues.

This chain uses TRBV5-6 with TRBJ1-4, with D possibly being TRBD1 (6 bases). The CDR3 runs 14 residues. The V and J ends lost 4 bases and 6 bases respectively, with 13 bases between them. Germline V gene sequence: CDR1 SGHDT, CDR2 YYEEEE. The CDR3 is CASSAGGRYEKLFF. The CDR3 DNA reads TGTGCCAGCAGCGCGGGGGGGCGTTATGAAAAACTGTTTTTT.

V is TRBV6-5 and J is TRBJ2-7; 9 bases align to TRBD1. V lost 5 bases, J lost 5 bases, and 7 bases stayed unmatched. The CDR3 has 14 amino acids. Germline loops: CDR1 MNHEY, CDR2 SVGAGI. This CDR3 reads CASSLGTGNDEQYF. As DNA, the CDR3 is TGTGCCAGCAGTCTGGGGACAGGGAACGACGAGCAGTACTTC.

The J gene is TRBJ1-2, the V gene TRBV6-5; D unclear. V shed 4 bases and J shed 3 bases, with 6 bases lying between them. Germline V gives CDR1 MNHEY, CDR2 SVGAGI. The CDR3 is made up of 12 amino acids. The CDR3 sequence is CASSSVDYGYTF. DNA for the CDR3: TGTGCCAGCAGTTCCGTAGACTATGGCTACACCTTC.

This chain connects TRBV25-1 to TRBJ1-1; D remains ambiguous. The CDR3 is 14 amino acids. The V end was cut by 7 bases, the J end by 0 bases, with 12 bases between. Germline V gene data show CDR1 as MGHDK and CDR2 as SYGVNS. Here the CDR3 DNA reads TGTGCCAGCAAGGAGGGTCAACTGAACACTGAAGCTTTCTTT. Protein product: CASKEGQLNTEAFF.

V usage is TRBV6-2 or TRBV6-3 and J usage is TRBJ1-2, with D perhaps matching TRBD1 (6 bases). Trimming left V 4 bases short and J 9 bases short, with 18 bases between. The CDR3 is 14 residues long. CDR1 is MNHEY, CDR2 SVGEGT, per germline. CDR3 nucleotide sequence: TGTGCCAGCAGTTTTCCCCTCGCAGGGGATAGCTACACCTTC. Residues: CASSFPLAGDSYTF.

The chain employs TRBV4-3 and TRBJ1-4; D ambiguous. In germline, CDR1 is LGHNA, CDR2 YSLEER. Trimming removed 4 bases from V and 3 bases from J, with 12 bases in between. The CDR3 is 15 residues long. In DNA, the CDR3 is TGCGCCAGCAGCCTGGACTGGGATTCTAATGAAAAACTGTTTTTT. Translating it yields CASSLDWDSNEKLFF.

The rearrangement links TRBV29-1 to TRBJ1-2; D might be TRBD1 (5 bases). V shed 2 bases and J shed 4 bases, with 11 bases lying between them. The CDR3 runs to 13 residues. CDR1 is SQVTM and CDR2 is ANQGSEA in the germline V gene. The CDR3 loop is CSVETQGSYGYTF. CDR3 nucleotides: TGCAGCGTTGAAACTCAGGGAAGCTATGGCTACACCTTC.

The chain combines TRBV9 with TRBJ1-1; the D is unclear. This CDR3 contains 14 residues. Between the trimmed V and J ends, which lost 0 bases and 1 base, there was a span of 7 bases. The germline gives CDR1 SGDLS, CDR2 YYNGEE. The CDR3 region has the DNA TGTGCCAGCAGCGTAGAAGAGGGGAACACTGAAGCTTTCTTT. Amino acid sequence: CASSVEEGNTEAFF.

On this clone itself: The identical CDR3 is also encoded by other nucleotide sequences in the sample. The V and J genes are TRBV6-5 and TRBJ1-4; 8 nucleotides agree with TRBD1. The CDR3 spans 14 residues. The junction had 8 bases not matched to a gene; V was cut back by 7 bases and J by 7 bases. CDR1 and CDR2 (germline): MNHEY, SVGAGI. CDR3: CASTRGTGGEKLFF. CDR3 nucleotides: TGTGCCAGCACCCGGGGGACAGGTGGTGAAAAACTGTTTTTT.

This sequence joins TRBV18 and TRBJ2-7; 10 nucleotides match TRBD2. The CDR3 spans 17 residues. From germline, CDR1 is KGHSH and CDR2 LQKENI. Trimming removed 2 bases from V and 0 bases from J; junction bases left unmatched: 7. CDR3 sequence reads: CASSPGVAGGTSYEQYF. CDR3 bases: TGTGCCAGCTCACCAGGTGTAGCGGGGGGCACCTCCTACGAGCAGTACTTC.

The chain uses TRBV4-1 and TRBJ1-6; D may be TRBD1 (5 bases). CDR3 length equals 18 residues. Per germline, CDR1 MGHRA and CDR2 YSYEKL. Trimming stripped 0 bases from V and 6 bases from J, with 18 bases between. This CDR3 is CASSQDRTGSWSNSPLHF. The CDR3 DNA follows: TGCGCCAGCAGCCAAGACCGAACAGGATCTTGGAGTAATTCACCCCTCCACTTT.

The V call is TRBV14, the J call TRBJ2-2; 8 bases are shared with TRBD1. The V and J ends lost 4 bases and 8 bases, in that order; junction bases with no gene match: 3. From germline, CDR1 is SGHDN and CDR2 FVKESK. The length of the CDR3 is 13 residues. CDR3 sequence (DNA): TGTGCCAGCAGCCGACAGGGGAGAGGGGAGCTGTTTTTT. This sequence encodes CASSRQGRGELFF.

This clone was observed a single time. This rearrangement joins TRBV4-3 to TRBJ2-1; TRBD2 aligns across 15 bases. Trimming removed 4 bases from V and 10 bases from J; junction bases left unmatched: 8. The CDR3 is 16 amino acids. Germline lookup yields CDR1 LGHNA and CDR2 YSLEER. The CDR3, as DNA: TGCGCCAGCAGCCTACAAGCCGGGACTAGCGGGGGGGAGCAGTTCTTC. This sequence encodes CASSLQAGTSGGEQFF.

V and J are TRBV19 and TRBJ1-3; D is uncertain. The CDR3 has 14 residues. The V end lost 8 bases, the J end lost 0 bases, and 11 bases lay between the germline ends. Per germline, CDR1 LNHDA and CDR2 SQIVND (reference sequence). The CDR3 is CASHRAGSGNTIYF. As DNA, the CDR3 is TGTGCCAGTCACAGAGCGGGCTCTGGAAACACCATATATTTT. Full variable domain (outside the CDR3, taken from reference TRBV19 and TRBJ1-3): DGGITQSPKYLFRKEGQNVTLSCEQNLNHDAMYWYRQDPGQGLRLIYYSQIVNDFQKGDIAEGYSVSREKKESFPLTVTSAQKNPTAFYLCASHRAGSGNTIYFGEGSWLTVV.